This T cell receptor (beta chain) is from a study of T cell repertoires in cytomegalovirus infection. For the study at large: CMV infection plus the matching HLA type was flagged by public TCR beta signatures. General study points: What dominated the ex vivo response were HLA-C-restricted CMV-specific TCR beta clonotypes.

TCRdb re-derived calls from the reads in MiXCR, one entry per CDR3 protein. The sample includes about 450,000 distinct CDR3 sequences, roughly 30% of them seen just once. V was shortened by 4 bases and J by 4 bases, with 14 bases between the two germline ends. CDR3 length equals 14 residues. Germline assignment: CDR1 DFQATT and CDR2 SNEGSKA (reference sequence). On this clonotype: Its antigen remains unknown.

This sequence joins TRBV20-1 and TRBJ2-4; D might be TRBD1 (6 bases). The specimen was PBMCs. The source of this sequence is a human donor in good health (CMV status not recorded). Some clones in this sample may be carry-over from other donors' samples. This chain's CDR3 is CSATQDRLKNIQYF. Written as DNA, the CDR3 is TGCAGTGCTACTCAGGACAGACTTAAAAACATTCAGTACTTC.